This TCR beta chain was retrieved from a study of cytomegalovirus exposure and HLA in healthy donors. PCR amplification relied on 60 Vbeta primers (plus 13 Jbeta primers). Clones were read by immunoSEQ multiplex PCR, and TCRdb kept only the in-frame ones, dropping some. The sample shows about 130,000 clones, about 66% of them seen only once. Germline lookup yields CDR1 WSHSY and CDR2 SAAADI. The CDR3 spans 14 residues. Trimming removed 6 bases at V and 5 bases at J, with 13 bases between. The rearrangement uses TRBV10-2 and TRBJ2-2; tentative D call: TRBD2 (5 bases). The sequence came from a human donor in good health. The sample was PBMCs. In DNA, the CDR3 is TGCGCCAGCAGGGAAAGCGGAGAGACCGGGGAGCTGTTTTTT. Translating gives CASRESGETGELFF.